The sequence of this T cell receptor beta chain was determined in a study of T cell responses to AZD1222 COVID-19 vaccine. Overall study: Second doses were pooled across both intervals (about 4 or about 12 weeks). General study findings and limits: The donor group comprised mostly white British people and more females; the analysis possibly underestimated clonal diversity.

Per the germline V gene, CDR1 is SGHTA and CDR2 is FQGNSA. Trimming took off 2 bases at V and 2 bases at J, with 9 bases between the two ends. The CDR3 covers 14 residues. Remarks on this clone: Its antigen is unidentified.

Profiling relied on immunoSEQ multiplex PCR, and the TCRdb table lists in-frame clones only, not all of them. The top ten hold under 2% of the sample, which has some 140,000 clones, approximately 90% seen once. The chain recombines TRBV7-2 with TRBJ1-1, with D hard to call. The source is an adult in good health. This sample comprised peripheral blood, obtained on day 0 of AZD1222 vaccination. DNA for the CDR3: TGTGCCAGCAGCTTAAGGTCCCAAAACACTGAAGCTTTCTTT. Encoded protein: CASSLRSQNTEAFF.